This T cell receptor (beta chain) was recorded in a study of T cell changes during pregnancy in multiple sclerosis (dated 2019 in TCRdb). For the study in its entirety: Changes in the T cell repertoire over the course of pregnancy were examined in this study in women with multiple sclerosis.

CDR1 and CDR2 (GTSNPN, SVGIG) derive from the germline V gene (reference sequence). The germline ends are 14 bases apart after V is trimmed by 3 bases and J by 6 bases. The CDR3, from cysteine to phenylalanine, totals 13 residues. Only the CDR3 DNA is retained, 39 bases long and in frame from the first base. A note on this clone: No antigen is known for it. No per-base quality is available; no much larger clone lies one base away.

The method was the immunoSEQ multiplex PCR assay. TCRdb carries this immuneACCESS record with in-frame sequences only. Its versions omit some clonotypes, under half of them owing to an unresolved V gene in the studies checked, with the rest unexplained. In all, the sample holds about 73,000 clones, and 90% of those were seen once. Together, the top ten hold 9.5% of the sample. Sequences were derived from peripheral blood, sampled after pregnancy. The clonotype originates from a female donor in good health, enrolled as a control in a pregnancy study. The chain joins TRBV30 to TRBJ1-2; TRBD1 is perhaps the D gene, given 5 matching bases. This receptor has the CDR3 CAWSRRDYDGYTF. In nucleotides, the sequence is TGTGCCTGGAGCCGAAGGGACTACGATGGCTACACCTTC. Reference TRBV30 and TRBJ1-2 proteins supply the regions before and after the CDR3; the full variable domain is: SQTIHQWPATLVQPVGSPLSLECTVEGTSNPNLYWYRQAAGRGLQLLFYSVGIGQISSEVPQNLSASRPQDRQFILSSKKLLLSDSGFYLCAWSRRDYDGYTFGSGTRLTVV.